This TCR beta chain appears in the sequencing data of a study of memory CD4+ T cells and cytomegalovirus serostatus. Study overall: Donors were healthy Belgian adults, several CMV seropositive and some 24 seronegative. Study-wide points: CD4+ memory repertoires contained about 40% of the roughly 160 reported CMV TCRbeta sequences. Suggested: most of the CMV-linked TCR signature lies in CD4+ memory cells.

The sort gate was single viable CD3+CD4+CD8-CD45RO+ cells for memory CD4+ T cells. Produced via immunoSEQ multiplex PCR; TCRdb's table is partial and in-frame only. The repertoire holds about 57,000 clones, over 75% seen once, with 0.82% in the top ten. Note on this clone: Its matching antigen is unknown.

Germline loops: CDR1 MNHNY, CDR2 SVGAGI (reference sequence). V was shortened by 2 bases and J by 5 bases, with 12 bases between the two germline ends. The CDR3 has 14 amino acids. This receptor was identified in an adult in good health and CMV-seronegative. The chain is built from TRBV6-6 and TRBJ1-2; D is perhaps TRBD1 (5 bases). Sequencing used memory CD4+ T cells from blood. In nucleotides, the CDR3 is TGTGCCAGCAGTTACCCCGGGGCTTGGTATGGCTACACCTTC. Translating gives CASSYPGAWYGYTF.